This T cell receptor (beta chain) was found in a study of identifying expanded T cells in peripheral blood. Collection occurred without any documented infections or immune events in donors. J was trimmed by 3 bases and V by 8 bases; bases with no gene match: 16. Germline lookup yields CDR1 MDHEN and CDR2 SYDVKM. CDR3 length: 17 amino acids. Notes on the study in general: Clone count variance between roughly 2-week samples rose with total template count. Over about two and four weeks, about 17 and 20 clones changed, versus 1.2 between replicates.

Only in-frame clones appear in the TCRdb table, and some are missing; sequencing was by immunoSEQ multiplex PCR. This table holds just over 90,000 clones, more than 70% found once. Turning to this clone: Its antigen is not known.

The receptor comes from a person aged 18-70 years in good health. The J gene is TRBJ2-7, the V gene TRBV28; the match to TRBD2 covers 10 bases. Input material: blood. CDR3 protein: CASAQPISGGTFYEQYF. CDR3 DNA: TGTGCCAGCGCCCAACCCATTAGCGGGGGGACCTTCTACGAGCAGTACTTC. The full variable domain, completed using reference TRBV28 and TRBJ2-7, is DVKVTQSSRYLVKRTGEKVFLECVQDMDHENMFWYRQDPGLGLRLIYFSYDVKMKEKGDIPEGYSVSREKKERFSLILESASTNQTSMYLCASAQPISGGTFYEQYFGPGTRLTVT.